These T cell receptor beta chains were read from a single sample in a study of control samples from healthy donors and cancer patients. The table came from immunoSEQ multiplex PCR; TCRdb's copy has only in-frame clones and leaves some out. The data show approximately 190,000 clones, with about 91% seen just once and approximately 1.8% held by the top ten. Material for sequencing was blood. The origin of the receptors is a man aged 30 to 45 in good health. Both conserved end residues are part of each CDR3. D genes are given only for firm matches. The size entry is marked missing in some rows and otherwise reads once, few, many or a size class.

v_gene,abundance,d_gene,j_gene,CDR3nt,CDR3aa
TRBV2,NA,TRBD2,TRBJ2-3,TGTGCCAGCAGTGACCCAGCGGGGGCCGTGACTAGCACAGATACGCAGTATTTT,CASSDPAGAVTSTDTQYF
TRBV6-2/TRBV6-3,NA,NA,TRBJ1-1,TGTGCCAGCAGCCCCGATTACACTGAAGCTTTCTTT,CASSPDYTEAFF
TRBV27,NA,TRBD1,TRBJ2-3,TGTGCCAGCAGTTTGGACAGGATGTTTACGCAGTATTTT,CASSLDRMFTQYF
TRBV3-1/TRBV3-2,few,TRBD2,TRBJ2-7,TGTGCCAGCAGCCGGGGACTAGCGGGGGTCTACGAGCAGTACTTC,CASSRGLAGVYEQYF
TRBV18,once,NA,TRBJ1-5,TGTGCCAGCTCACCACAGTCACCGTCCCTGGAGCCCCAGCATTTT,CASSPQSPSLEPQHF
TRBV2,NA,TRBD1,TRBJ2-7,TGTGCCAGCAGGACAGGGGGATCCTACGAGCAGTACTTC,CASRTGGSYEQYF
TRBV3-1/TRBV3-2,NA,TRBD1,TRBJ2-1,TGTGCCAGCAGCGACAGGGCGGGCTACAATGAGCAGTTCTTC,CASSDRAGYNEQFF
TRBV6-5,NA,NA,TRBJ2-4,TGTGCCAGCAGGACCCCCGGGGGAGCCAAAAACATTCAGTACTTC,CASRTPGGAKNIQYF
TRBV10-1,NA,NA,TRBJ2-7,TGCGCCAGCAGTGCGCGGGGGCGCACGGGCGAGCAGTACTTC,CASSARGRTGEQYF
TRBV30,NA,TRBD1,TRBJ2-7,TGTGCCTGGAGTGTACGAGGGACAGGGTTGCACGAGCAGTACTTC,CAWSVRGTGLHEQYF
TRBV25-1,few,NA,TRBJ1-1,TGTGCCAGCAGTGAATCTGGGGGCGCTGAAGCTTTCTTT,CASSESGGAEAFF
TRBV7-9,NA,TRBD1,TRBJ1-1,TGTGCCAGCAGCTGGGGAGGGGGCATGAACACTGAAGCTTTCTTT,CASSWGGGMNTEAFF
TRBV4-2,NA,TRBD1,TRBJ1-2,TGTGCCAGCAGCCAAGTGGGACAGGGGGACTATGGCTACACCTTC,CASSQVGQGDYGYTF
TRBV30,NA,TRBD1,TRBJ1-4,TGTGCCTGGAGTGTACCTGACAGGGCTGAAAAACTGTTTTTT,CAWSVPDRAEKLFF
TRBV19,NA,NA,TRBJ2-3,TGTGCCAGTAGTGCAACAGGTTTTAGCACAGATACGCAGTATTTT,CASSATGFSTDTQYF
TRBV12-5,NA,NA,TRBJ2-4,TGTGCTAGTGGTTTCACGGGGCAAGATCTAGCCAAAAACATTCAGTACTTC,CASGFTGQDLAKNIQYF
TRBV9,NA,TRBD1,TRBJ2-5,TGTGCCAGCAGCGGGGGACAGGGGACCGAGACCCAGTACTTC,CASSGGQGTETQYF
TRBV2,NA,NA,TRBJ1-1,TGTGCCAGCAAACCAGTGAACACTGAAGCTTTCTTT,CASKPVNTEAFF
TRBV10-1,few,TRBD1,TRBJ1-1,TGCGCCAGCCGACAGGGGAGGAACACTGAAGCTTTCTTT,CASRQGRNTEAFF
TRBV3-1/TRBV3-2,NA,TRBD1,TRBJ2-5,TGTGCCAGCAGCCAAAGAGGACAGGGGGCGGGGGAGACCCAGTACTTC,CASSQRGQGAGETQYF
TRBV19,NA,NA,TRBJ1-6,TGTGCCAGTAGTTCAGAGGACAGATTAAATTCACCCCTCCACTTT,CASSSEDRLNSPLHF
TRBV29-1,NA,TRBD2,TRBJ2-5,TGCAGCGTTGAATTTACCCCGACTAGCGGGGACCCCCAAGAGACCCAGTACTTC,CSVEFTPTSGDPQETQYF
TRBV7-8,few,NA,TRBJ2-7,TGTGCCAGCAGCTCCGGGACCCTATACGAGCAGTACTTC,CASSSGTLYEQYF
TRBV12-3/TRBV12-4,NA,NA,TRBJ1-5,TGTGCCAGCAGCCTGGGTCAGCCCCAGCATTTT,CASSLGQPQHF
TRBV5-1,NA,NA,TRBJ1-4,TGCGCCAGCAGCCTGTCGGGAGGGACCTTCCTTTCTGGGAAACTGTTTTTT,CASSLSGGTFLSGKLFF
TRBV3-1/TRBV3-2,NA,NA,TRBJ2-7,TGTGCCAGCAGCCTAAACTCAGTAGTCTACGAGCAGTACTTC,CASSLNSVVYEQYF
TRBV18,once,TRBD2,TRBJ2-1,TGTGCCAGCTCTCGCGGGGGATCGTACAATGAGCAGTTCTTC,CASSRGGSYNEQFF
TRBV27,once,TRBD1,TRBJ1-2,TGTGCCAGCAGTTCACCACAGGGGGGCGGGCCGAGAGCTAACTATGGCTACACCTTC,CASSSPQGGGPRANYGYTF
TRBV11-2,NA,NA,TRBJ2-7,TGTGCCAGCAGCTTAGGGAGGCAAAACTACGAGCAGTACTTC,CASSLGRQNYEQYF
TRBV11-2,NA,NA,TRBJ1-3,TGTGCCAGCAGCTTAGGAGGAGAAATCCCCGGAAACACCATATATTTT,CASSLGGEIPGNTIYF
TRBV4-2,NA,TRBD1,TRBJ2-1,TGTGCCAGCAGCCAAGTGGGGGGGACAGGGGGCAAGAAGCAGTTCTTC,CASSQVGGTGGKKQFF
TRBV5-8,NA,NA,TRBJ1-2,TGTGCCAGCACCTACGAAATCCGGAAGCATGGCTACACCTTC,CASTYEIRKHGYTF
TRBV7-9,once,NA,TRBJ1-1,TGTGCCAGCAGCTTCTCGGGCCCTGAAGCTTTCTTT,CASSFSGPEAFF
TRBV19,NA,TRBD1,TRBJ2-7,TGTGCCAGTAGTGCCTGGACAGGGGGCTACGAGCAGTACTTC,CASSAWTGGYEQYF
TRBV18,once,TRBD1,TRBJ2-7,TGTGCCAGCTCCCAGGGGACAGGAACCTACGAGCAGTACTTC,CASSQGTGTYEQYF
TRBV2,NA,NA,TRBJ1-5,TGTGCCAGCAGTGGGGGGAATAGCAATCAGCCCCAGCATTTT,CASSGGNSNQPQHF
TRBV6-2/TRBV6-3,NA,TRBD1,TRBJ2-7,TGTGCCAGCAGTGGTTACAAAACTACCGGACAGGGTCTAAGCTCCTACGAGCAGTACTTC,CASSGYKTTGQGLSSYEQYF
TRBV29-1,NA,TRBD2,TRBJ2-1,TGCAGCGTTGTCGAGACTAGCGGGGGGACCGGCTTCTTC,CSVVETSGGTGFF
TRBV30,NA,NA,TRBJ2-7,TGTGCCTGGAAGGGGACCCTCAGGGACGAGCAGTACTTC,CAWKGTLRDEQYF
TRBV28,NA,NA,TRBJ2-7,TGTGCCAGCATTAGCGGAACCTACGAGCAGTACTTC,CASISGTYEQYF
TRBV2,NA,NA,TRBJ1-6,TGTGCCAGCAGTGAGGATGCAGGCAATTCACCCCTCCACTTT,CASSEDAGNSPLHF
TRBV27,NA,NA,TRBJ1-5,TGTGCCAGCGCCACCGGGTTAGGGAATCAGCCCCAGCATTTT,CASATGLGNQPQHF
TRBV7-6,NA,NA,TRBJ2-7,TGTGCCAGCAGCTCCCGAGGGGGATACGAGCAGTACTTC,CASSSRGGYEQYF
TRBV7-9,NA,TRBD1,TRBJ1-4,TGTGCCAGCAGCTTATGGACAGGGGGCAGGACTAATGAAAAACTGTTTTTT,CASSLWTGGRTNEKLFF
TRBV5-1,NA,NA,TRBJ2-2,TGCGCCAGCAGCTTGGCGGGACAAGGGAACACCGGGGAGCTGTTTTTT,CASSLAGQGNTGELFF